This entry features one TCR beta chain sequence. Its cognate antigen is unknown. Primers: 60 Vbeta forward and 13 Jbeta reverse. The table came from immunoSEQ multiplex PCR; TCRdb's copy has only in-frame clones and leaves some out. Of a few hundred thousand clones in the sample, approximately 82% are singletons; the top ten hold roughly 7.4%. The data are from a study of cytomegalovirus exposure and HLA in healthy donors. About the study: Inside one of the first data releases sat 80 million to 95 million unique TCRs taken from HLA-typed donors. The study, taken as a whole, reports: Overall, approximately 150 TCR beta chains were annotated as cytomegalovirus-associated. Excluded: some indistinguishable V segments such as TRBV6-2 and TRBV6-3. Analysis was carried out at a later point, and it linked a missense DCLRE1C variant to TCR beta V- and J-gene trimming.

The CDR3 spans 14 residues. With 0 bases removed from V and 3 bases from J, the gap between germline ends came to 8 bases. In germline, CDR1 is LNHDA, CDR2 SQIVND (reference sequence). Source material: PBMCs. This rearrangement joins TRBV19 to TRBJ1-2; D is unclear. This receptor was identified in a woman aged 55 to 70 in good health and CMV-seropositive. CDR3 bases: TGTGCCAGTAGTATAGAGCGGGCGGACTATGGCTACACCTTC. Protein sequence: CASSIERADYGYTF. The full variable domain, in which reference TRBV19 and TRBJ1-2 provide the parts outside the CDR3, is DGGITQSPKYLFRKEGQNVTLSCEQNLNHDAMYWYRQDPGQGLRLIYYSQIVNDFQKGDIAEGYSVSREKKESFPLTVTSAQKNPTAFYLCASSIERADYGYTFGSGTRLTVV.